This paragraph reports one TCR beta chain. Its antigen is still unknown. V was cut by 0 bases and J by 1 base, with 19 bases left in between. In germline, CDR1 is GTSNPN, CDR2 SVGIG (reference sequence). The CDR3 contains 17 residues. The sample originates from a study of cytomegalovirus exposure and HLA in healthy donors. Here immunoSEQ multiplex PCR was the method, and the copy in TCRdb shows in-frame clones only, minus some. The data show around 300,000 clones, with roughly 90% seen just once and roughly 1% held by the top ten. Study-wide findings and caveats: It was confirmed in vitro that three of the CMV-associated chains were specific for CMV antigens.

What was sequenced was PBMCs. This receptor was identified in a woman aged 18-29 years in good health and CMV-seronegative. V is TRBV30 and J is TRBJ2-7, with D tentatively TRBD2 (6 bases). The CDR3 DNA sequence: TGTGCCTGGAGTGTTTCGCGGGGCCCATATATTTCCTACGAGCAGTACTTC. It codes for CAWSVSRGPYISYEQYF.